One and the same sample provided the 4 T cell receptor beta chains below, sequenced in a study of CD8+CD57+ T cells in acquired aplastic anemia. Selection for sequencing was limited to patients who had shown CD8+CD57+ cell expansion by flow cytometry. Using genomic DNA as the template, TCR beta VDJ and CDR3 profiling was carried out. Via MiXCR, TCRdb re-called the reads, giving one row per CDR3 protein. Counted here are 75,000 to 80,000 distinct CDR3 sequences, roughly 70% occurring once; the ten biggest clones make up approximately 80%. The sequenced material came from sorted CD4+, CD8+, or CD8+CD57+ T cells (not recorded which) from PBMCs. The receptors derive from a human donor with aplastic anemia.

In nucleotides, the CDR3 is TGTGCCAGCAGCTTAGGTCGTAATAACGAGCAGTACTTC. This translates into CASSLGRNNEQYF. The rearrangement joins TRBV7-3 to TRBJ2-7; D is ambiguous. The CDR3 totals 13 residues. Germline-derived CDR1 and CDR2 are SGHTA and FQGTGA. V dropped 2 bases and J dropped 5 bases, with 10 bases sitting between them.

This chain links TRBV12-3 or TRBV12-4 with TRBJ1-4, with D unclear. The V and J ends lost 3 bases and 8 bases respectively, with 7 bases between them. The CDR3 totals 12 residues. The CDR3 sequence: CASSLYEEKLFF. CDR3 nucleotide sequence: TGTGCCAGCAGTTTGTACGAGGAAAAACTGTTTTTT.

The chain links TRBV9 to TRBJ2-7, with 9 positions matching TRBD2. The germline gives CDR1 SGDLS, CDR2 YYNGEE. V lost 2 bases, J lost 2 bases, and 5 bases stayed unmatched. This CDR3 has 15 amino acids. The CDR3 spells CASSVLAGSTYEQYF. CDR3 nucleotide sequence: TGTGCCAGCAGCGTTCTAGCGGGATCTACCTACGAGCAGTACTTC.

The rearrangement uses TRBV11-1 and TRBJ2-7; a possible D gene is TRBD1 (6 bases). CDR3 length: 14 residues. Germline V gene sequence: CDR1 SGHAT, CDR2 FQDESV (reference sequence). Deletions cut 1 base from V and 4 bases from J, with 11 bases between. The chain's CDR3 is CASSLVGAGYEQYF. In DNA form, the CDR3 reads TGTGCCAGCAGCTTAGTGGGGGCCGGGTACGAGCAGTACTTC.